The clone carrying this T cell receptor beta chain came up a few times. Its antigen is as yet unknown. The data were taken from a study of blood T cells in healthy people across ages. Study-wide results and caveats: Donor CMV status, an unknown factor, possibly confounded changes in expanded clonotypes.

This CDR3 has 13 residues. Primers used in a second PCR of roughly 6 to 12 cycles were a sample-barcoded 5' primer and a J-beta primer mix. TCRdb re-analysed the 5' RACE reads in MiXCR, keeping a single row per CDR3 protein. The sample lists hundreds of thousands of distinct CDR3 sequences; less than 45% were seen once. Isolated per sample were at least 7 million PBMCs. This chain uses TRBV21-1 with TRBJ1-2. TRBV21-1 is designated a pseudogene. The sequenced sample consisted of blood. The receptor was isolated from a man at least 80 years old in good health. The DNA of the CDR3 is TGTGCCAGCAGCATAAACCCATTGGCCGGCTACACCTTC. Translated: CASSINPLAGYTF.